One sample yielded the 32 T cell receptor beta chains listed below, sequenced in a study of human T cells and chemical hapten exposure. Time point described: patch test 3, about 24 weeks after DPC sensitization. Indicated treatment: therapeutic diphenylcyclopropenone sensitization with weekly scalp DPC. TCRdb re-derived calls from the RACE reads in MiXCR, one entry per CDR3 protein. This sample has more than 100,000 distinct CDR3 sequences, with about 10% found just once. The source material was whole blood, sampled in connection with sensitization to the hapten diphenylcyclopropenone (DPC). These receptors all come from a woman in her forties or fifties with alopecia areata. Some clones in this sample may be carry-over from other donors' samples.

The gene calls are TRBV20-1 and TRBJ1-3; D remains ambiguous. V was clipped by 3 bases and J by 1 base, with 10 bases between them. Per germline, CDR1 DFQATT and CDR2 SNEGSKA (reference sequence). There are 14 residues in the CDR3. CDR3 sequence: CSASRQSSGNTIYF. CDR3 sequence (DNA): TGCAGTGCTAGCCGCCAGAGTTCTGGAAACACCATATATTTT.

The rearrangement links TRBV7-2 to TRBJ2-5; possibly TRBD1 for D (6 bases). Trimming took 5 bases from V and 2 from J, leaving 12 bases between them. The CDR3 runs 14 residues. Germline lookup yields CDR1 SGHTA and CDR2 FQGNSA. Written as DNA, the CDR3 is TGTGCCAGCAGCCCCGGGACACAACAAGAGACCCAGTACTTC. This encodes CASSPGTQQETQYF.

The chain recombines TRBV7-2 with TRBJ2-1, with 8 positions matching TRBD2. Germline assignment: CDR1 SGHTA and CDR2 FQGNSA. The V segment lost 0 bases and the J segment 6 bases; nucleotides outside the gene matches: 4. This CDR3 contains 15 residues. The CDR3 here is CASSLAAGVANEQFF. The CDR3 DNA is TGTGCCAGCAGCTTAGCAGCGGGAGTAGCCAATGAGCAGTTCTTC.

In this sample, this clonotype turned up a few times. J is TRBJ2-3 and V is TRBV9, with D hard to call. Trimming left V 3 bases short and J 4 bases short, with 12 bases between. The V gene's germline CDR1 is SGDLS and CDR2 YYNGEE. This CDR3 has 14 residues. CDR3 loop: CASSAAGWADTQYF. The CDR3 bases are TGTGCCAGCAGCGCTGCAGGATGGGCAGATACGCAGTATTTT.

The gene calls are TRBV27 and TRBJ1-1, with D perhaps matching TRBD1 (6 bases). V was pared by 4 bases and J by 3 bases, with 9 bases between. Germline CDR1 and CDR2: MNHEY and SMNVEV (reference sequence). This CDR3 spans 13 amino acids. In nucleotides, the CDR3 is TGTGCCAGCAGTTCCGGACAGTACACTGAAGCTTTCTTT. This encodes CASSSGQYTEAFF.

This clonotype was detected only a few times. The DNA of the CDR3 is TGTGCCAGCAGTTTGTTCGGGGTTGGGGAGCAGTACTTC. As protein: CASSLFGVGEQYF. V gene TRBV12-3 or TRBV12-4 combines with J gene TRBJ2-7, with D tentatively TRBD2 (5 bases). Trimming took 3 bases from V and 7 from J, leaving 13 bases between them. The CDR3 is 13 residues long.

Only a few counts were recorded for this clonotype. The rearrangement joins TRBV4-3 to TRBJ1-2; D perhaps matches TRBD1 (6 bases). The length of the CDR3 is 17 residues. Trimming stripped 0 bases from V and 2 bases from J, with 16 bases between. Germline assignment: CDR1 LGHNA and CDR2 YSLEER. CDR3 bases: TGCGCCAGCAGCCAAGATTGGAGGAGGGGGGTCAACTATGGCTACACCTTC. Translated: CASSQDWRRGVNYGYTF.

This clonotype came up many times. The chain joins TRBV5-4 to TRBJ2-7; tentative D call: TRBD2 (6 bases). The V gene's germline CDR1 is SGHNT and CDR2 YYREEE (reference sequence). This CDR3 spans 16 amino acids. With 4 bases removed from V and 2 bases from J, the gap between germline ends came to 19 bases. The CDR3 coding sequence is TGTGCCAGCAGCCCGCGAACGGGGGTACGAGCCTACGAGCAGTACTTC. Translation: CASSPRTGVRAYEQYF.

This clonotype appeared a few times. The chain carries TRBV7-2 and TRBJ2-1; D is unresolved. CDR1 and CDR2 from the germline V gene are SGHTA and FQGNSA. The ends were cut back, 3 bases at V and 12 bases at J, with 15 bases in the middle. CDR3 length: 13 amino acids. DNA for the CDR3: TGTGCCAGCAGCTTGCCCTCCCGGGTTGTGCAGTTCTTC. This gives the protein CASSLPSRVVQFF.

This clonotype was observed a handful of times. Here the CDR3 reads CAISGDRGLQETQYF. CDR3 in DNA: TGTGCCATCAGTGGTGACAGGGGACTCCAAGAGACCCAGTACTTC. V gene TRBV10-3 combines with J gene TRBJ2-5; 8 nucleotides match TRBD1. The V gene's germline CDR1 is ENHRY and CDR2 SYGVKD. Trimming at V came to 4 bases and at J to 1 base, leaving 5 bases not matched to a gene. The CDR3 runs to 15 residues.

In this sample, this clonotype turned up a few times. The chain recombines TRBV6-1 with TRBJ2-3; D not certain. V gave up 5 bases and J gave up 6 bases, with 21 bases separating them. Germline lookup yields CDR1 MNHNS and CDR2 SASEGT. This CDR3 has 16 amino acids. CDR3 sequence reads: CASSRVSPTRLDTQYF. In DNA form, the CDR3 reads TGTGCCAGCAGTAGGGTTAGCCCAACCCGGTTGGATACGCAGTATTTT.

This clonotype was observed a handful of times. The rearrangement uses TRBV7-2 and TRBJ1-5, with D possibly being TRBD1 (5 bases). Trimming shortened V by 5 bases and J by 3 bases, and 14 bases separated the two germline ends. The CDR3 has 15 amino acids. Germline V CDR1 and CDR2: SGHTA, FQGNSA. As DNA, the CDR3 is TGTGCCAGCAGCCGTGAGCAGGGATCCAATCAGCCCCAGCATTTT. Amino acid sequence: CASSREQGSNQPQHF.

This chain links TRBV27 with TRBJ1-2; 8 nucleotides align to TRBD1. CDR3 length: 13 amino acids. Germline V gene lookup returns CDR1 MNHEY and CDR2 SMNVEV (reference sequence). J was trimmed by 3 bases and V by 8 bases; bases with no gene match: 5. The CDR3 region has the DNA TGTGCCAGCTCAGGACAGGGCGACTATGGCTACACCTTC. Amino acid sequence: CASSGQGDYGYTF.

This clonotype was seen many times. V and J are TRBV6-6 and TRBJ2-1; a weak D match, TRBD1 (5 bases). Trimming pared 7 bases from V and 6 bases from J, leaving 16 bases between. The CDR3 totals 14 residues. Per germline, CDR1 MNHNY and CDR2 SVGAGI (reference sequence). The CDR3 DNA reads TGTGCCAGCACCCCCATGACAGAGTTCAATGAGCAGTTCTTC. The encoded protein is CASTPMTEFNEQFF.

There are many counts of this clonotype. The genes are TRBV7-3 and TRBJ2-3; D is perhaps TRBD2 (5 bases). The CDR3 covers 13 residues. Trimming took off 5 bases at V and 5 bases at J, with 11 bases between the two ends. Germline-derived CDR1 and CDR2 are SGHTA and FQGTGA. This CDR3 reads CASSPDGVDTQYF. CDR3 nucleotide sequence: TGTGCCAGCAGCCCCGACGGGGTAGATACGCAGTATTTT.

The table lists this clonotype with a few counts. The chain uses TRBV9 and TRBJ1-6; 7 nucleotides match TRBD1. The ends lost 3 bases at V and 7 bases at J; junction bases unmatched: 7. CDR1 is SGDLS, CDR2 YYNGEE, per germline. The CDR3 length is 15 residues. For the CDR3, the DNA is TGTGCCAGCAGCGATTCGGCGACAGGGAATTCACCCCTCCACTTT. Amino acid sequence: CASSDSATGNSPLHF.

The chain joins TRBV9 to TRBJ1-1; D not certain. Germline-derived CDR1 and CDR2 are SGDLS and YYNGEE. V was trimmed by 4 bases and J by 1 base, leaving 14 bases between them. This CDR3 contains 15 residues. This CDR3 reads CASSPRARANTEAFF. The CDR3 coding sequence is TGTGCCAGCAGCCCCCGTGCTAGGGCGAACACTGAAGCTTTCTTT.

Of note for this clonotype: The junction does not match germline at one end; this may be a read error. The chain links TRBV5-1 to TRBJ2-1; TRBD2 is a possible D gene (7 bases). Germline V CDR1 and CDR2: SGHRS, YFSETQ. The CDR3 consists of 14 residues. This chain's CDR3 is CASSLGGASNEQFF. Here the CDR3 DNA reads TGCGCCAGCAGTTTGGGGGGGGCCTCCAATGAGCAGTTCTTC.

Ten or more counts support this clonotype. The CDR3 DNA is TGCAGTGCTAGAGATTGGAGAGACTCCTACAATGAGCAGTTCTTC. Translating it yields CSARDWRDSYNEQFF. V is TRBV20-1 and J is TRBJ2-1; D uncertain. This CDR3 has 15 amino acids. Trimming cost V 0 bases and J 0 bases, with 9 bases left between them. CDR1 is DFQATT, CDR2 SNEGSKA, per germline (reference sequence).

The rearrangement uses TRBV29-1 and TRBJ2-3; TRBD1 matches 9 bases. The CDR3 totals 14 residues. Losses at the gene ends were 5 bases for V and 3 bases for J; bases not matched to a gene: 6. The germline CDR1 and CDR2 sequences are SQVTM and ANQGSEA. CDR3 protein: CSVPGQGYTDTQYF. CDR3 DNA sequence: TGCAGCGTTCCCGGACAGGGGTATACAGATACGCAGTATTTT.

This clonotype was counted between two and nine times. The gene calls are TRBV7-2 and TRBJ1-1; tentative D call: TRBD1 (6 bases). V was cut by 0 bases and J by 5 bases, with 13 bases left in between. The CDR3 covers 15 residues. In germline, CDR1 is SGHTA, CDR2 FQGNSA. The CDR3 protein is CASSLARQAPTEAFF. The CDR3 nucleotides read TGTGCCAGCAGCTTAGCTCGACAGGCCCCGACTGAAGCTTTCTTT.

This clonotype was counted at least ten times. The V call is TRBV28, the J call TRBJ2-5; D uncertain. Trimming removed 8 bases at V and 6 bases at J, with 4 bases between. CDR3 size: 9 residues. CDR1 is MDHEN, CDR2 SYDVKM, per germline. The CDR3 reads CASGKTQYF. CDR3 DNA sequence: TGTGCCAGCGGAAAGACCCAGTACTTC.

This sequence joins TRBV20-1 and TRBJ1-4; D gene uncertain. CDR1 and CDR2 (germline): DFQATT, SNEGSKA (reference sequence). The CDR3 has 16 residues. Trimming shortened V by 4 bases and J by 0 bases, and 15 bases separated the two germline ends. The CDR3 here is CSANGLVGATNEKLFF. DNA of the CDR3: TGCAGTGCTAATGGCCTCGTCGGGGCAACTAATGAAAAACTGTTTTTT.

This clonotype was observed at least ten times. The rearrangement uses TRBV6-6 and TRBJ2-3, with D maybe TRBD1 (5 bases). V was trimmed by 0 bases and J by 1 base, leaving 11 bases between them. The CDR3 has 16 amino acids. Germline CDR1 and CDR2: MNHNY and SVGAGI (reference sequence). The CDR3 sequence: CASSYSSRAGTDTQYF. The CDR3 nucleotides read TGTGCCAGCAGTTACTCGAGCAGGGCCGGCACAGATACGCAGTATTTT.

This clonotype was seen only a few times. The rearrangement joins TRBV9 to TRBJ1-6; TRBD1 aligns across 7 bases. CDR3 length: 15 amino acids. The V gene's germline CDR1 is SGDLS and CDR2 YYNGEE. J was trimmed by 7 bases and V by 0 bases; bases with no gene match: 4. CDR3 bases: TGTGCCAGCAGCGTAGCGGCAGGGGGGAATTCACCCCTCCACTTT. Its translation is CASSVAAGGNSPLHF.

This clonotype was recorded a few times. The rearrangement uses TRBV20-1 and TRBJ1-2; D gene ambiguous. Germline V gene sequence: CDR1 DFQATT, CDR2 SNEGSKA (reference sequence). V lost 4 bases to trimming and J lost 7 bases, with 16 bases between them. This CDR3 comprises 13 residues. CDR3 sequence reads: CSAKDGGFPGYTF. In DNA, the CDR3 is TGCAGTGCTAAAGATGGCGGGTTCCCTGGCTACACCTTC.

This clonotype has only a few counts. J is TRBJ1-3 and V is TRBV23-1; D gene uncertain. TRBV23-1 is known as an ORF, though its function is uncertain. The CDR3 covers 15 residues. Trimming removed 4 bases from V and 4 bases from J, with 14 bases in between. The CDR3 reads CASSPASGQGNTIYF. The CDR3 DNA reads TGCGCCAGCAGTCCCGCATCCGGGCAAGGAAACACCATATATTTT.

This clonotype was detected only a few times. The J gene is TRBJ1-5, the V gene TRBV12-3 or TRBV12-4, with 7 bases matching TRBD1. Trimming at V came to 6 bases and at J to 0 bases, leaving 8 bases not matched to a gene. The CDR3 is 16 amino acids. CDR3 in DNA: TGTGCCAGCAGCCGGGACAGTGGAAATAGCAATCAGCCCCAGCATTTT. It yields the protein CASSRDSGNSNQPQHF.

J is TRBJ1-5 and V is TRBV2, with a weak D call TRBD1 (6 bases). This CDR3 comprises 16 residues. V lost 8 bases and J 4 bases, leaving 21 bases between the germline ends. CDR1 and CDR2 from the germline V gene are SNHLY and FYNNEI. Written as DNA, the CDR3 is TGTGCCAGCGGAGCGGGTGGCCAGGGGCGGAATCAGCCCCAGCATTTT. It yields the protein CASGAGGQGRNQPQHF.

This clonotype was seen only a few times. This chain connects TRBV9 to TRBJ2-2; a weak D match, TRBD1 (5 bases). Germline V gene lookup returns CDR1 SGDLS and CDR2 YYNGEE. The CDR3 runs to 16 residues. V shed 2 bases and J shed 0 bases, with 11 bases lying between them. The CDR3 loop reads CASSVRAGSNTGELFF. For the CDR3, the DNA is TGTGCCAGCAGCGTCAGGGCCGGTTCGAACACCGGGGAGCTGTTTTTT.

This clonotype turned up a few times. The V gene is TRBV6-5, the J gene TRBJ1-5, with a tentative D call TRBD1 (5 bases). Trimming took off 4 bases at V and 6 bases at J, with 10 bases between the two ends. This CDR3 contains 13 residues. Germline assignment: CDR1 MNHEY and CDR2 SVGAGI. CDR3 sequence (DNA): TGTGCCAGCAGTTCAGGGATGAGTCAGCCCCAGCATTTT. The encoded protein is CASSSGMSQPQHF.

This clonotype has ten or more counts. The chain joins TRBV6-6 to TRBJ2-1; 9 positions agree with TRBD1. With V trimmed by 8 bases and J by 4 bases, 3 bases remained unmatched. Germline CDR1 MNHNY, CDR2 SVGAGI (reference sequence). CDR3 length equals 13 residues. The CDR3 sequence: CASLGQGYNEQFF. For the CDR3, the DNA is TGTGCCAGCCTCGGACAGGGGTACAATGAGCAGTTCTTC.